This T cell receptor (beta chain) was captured in a study of shared clonotypes between healthy human individuals. Data came from immunoSEQ multiplex PCR; TCRdb stores just in-frame clones and leaves some out. The table lists 85,000 to 100,000 clones, almost 70% of them singletons. Unmatched junction bases numbered 3, after V lost 2 bases and J lost 6 bases. CDR3 length: 13 residues. Germline values: CDR1 SGHTA, CDR2 FQGNSA. The sequence derives from a man aged 25-45 years in good health. Material for sequencing was memory CD8+ T cells sorted from blood. Subset here: CD45RO+ cells pooled with CCR7-negative TemRA cells. V and J are TRBV7-2 and TRBJ1-1, with TRBD1 matching over 7 bases. CDR3 region: CASSLSGGPEAFF. As DNA, the CDR3 is TGTGCCAGCAGCTTATCAGGGGGTCCTGAAGCTTTCTTT.